These T cell receptor beta chains were read from a single sample in a study of blood T cell repertoires in COVID-19. Produced via immunoSEQ multiplex PCR; TCRdb's table is partial and in-frame only. This sample has some 120,000 clones, with more than 80% found just once. The sequenced material came from peripheral blood. The origin of the receptors is a human donor in a cohort sampled during active COVID-19. The CDR3 runs from the conserved cysteine through the conserved F or W. Each record gives: CDR3 protein, CDR3 DNA, V gene, J gene, D gene, clone size, CDR3 length. A D gene is named only where the DNA matches it firmly. Clone size is shown for a subset of rows, as once, few, many or a class of expanded clone.

CDR3: CASSLGQGGGKLFF; DNA: TGTGCCAGCAGCCTCGGACAGGGTGGCGGAAAACTGTTTTTT; V: TRBV2; J: TRBJ1-4; D: TRBD1; size: NA; length: 14
CDR3: CASSYREGGPIQAFF; DNA: TGTGCCAGCAGCTACCGGGAGGGGGGACCTATACAAGCTTTCTTT; V: TRBV7-8; J: TRBJ1-1; D: NA; size: NA; length: 15
CDR3: CASSVESKGNIQYF; DNA: TGTGCCAGCAGTGTCGAATCAAAGGGGAACATTCAGTACTTC; V: TRBV25-1; J: TRBJ2-4; D: NA; size: NA; length: 14
CDR3: CASSLSHGRWGYTF; DNA: TGTGCCAGCAGTTTATCCCATGGCAGGTGGGGCTACACCTTC; V: TRBV27; J: TRBJ1-2; D: NA; size: NA; length: 14
CDR3: CASGLGENIQYF; DNA: TGTGCTAGTGGTTTAGGGGAAAACATTCAGTACTTC; V: TRBV12-5; J: TRBJ2-4; D: NA; size: NA; length: 12
CDR3: CASSLIPGQGLTSSGNTIYF; DNA: TGCGCCAGCAGCCTGATCCCGGGACAGGGGCTTACCAGCTCTGGAAACACCATATATTTT; V: TRBV4-1; J: TRBJ1-3; D: TRBD1; size: NA; length: 20
CDR3: CASRSTSGRGTDTQYF; DNA: TGTGCCAGCAGGTCCACTAGCGGGAGAGGAACAGATACGCAGTATTTT; V: TRBV5-5; J: TRBJ2-3; D: TRBD2; size: NA; length: 16
CDR3: CASTLDRGVAFF; DNA: TGTGCCAGCACCCTGGACAGGGGAGTAGCTTTCTTT; V: TRBV12-3/TRBV12-4; J: TRBJ1-1; D: TRBD1; size: NA; length: 12
CDR3: CATRATGAGNQPQHF; DNA: TGTGCCACCAGAGCTACAGGCGCGGGCAATCAGCCCCAGCATTTT; V: TRBV24-1; J: TRBJ1-5; D: NA; size: NA; length: 15
CDR3: CASSAGGLHNEQFF; DNA: TGTGCCAGCAGCGCGGGAGGACTTCACAATGAGCAGTTCTTC; V: TRBV9; J: TRBJ2-1; D: TRBD2; size: once; length: 14
CDR3: CASSLDGSGIGYTF; DNA: TGTGCCAGCAGCTTAGATGGATCGGGAATCGGCTACACCTTC; V: TRBV7-2; J: TRBJ1-2; D: NA; size: NA; length: 14
CDR3: CASSPPGGMNTEAFF; DNA: TGTGCCAGCTCACCACCGGGAGGCATGAACACTGAAGCTTTCTTT; V: TRBV18; J: TRBJ1-1; D: NA; size: NA; length: 15
CDR3: CSVDVAGETQYF; DNA: TGCAGCGTTGATGTAGCGGGAGAGACCCAGTACTTC; V: TRBV29-1; J: TRBJ2-5; D: TRBD2; size: NA; length: 12
CDR3: CSVAPEGNTGELFF; DNA: TGCAGCGTTGCCCCAGAGGGAAACACCGGGGAGCTGTTTTTT; V: TRBV29-1; J: TRBJ2-2; D: NA; size: NA; length: 14
CDR3: CATPTGDTEAFF; DNA: TGTGCCACGCCGACAGGGGACACTGAAGCTTTCTTT; V: TRBV6-5; J: TRBJ1-1; D: TRBD1; size: NA; length: 12
CDR3: CASSSGQGSDGYTF; DNA: TGTGCCAGCAGCTCGGGACAGGGCTCGGATGGCTACACCTTC; V: TRBV7-2; J: TRBJ1-2; D: TRBD1; size: NA; length: 14
CDR3: CATSRETGTNQPQHF; DNA: TGTGCCACCAGCAGGGAGACAGGGACGAATCAGCCCCAGCATTTT; V: TRBV15; J: TRBJ1-5; D: TRBD1; size: NA; length: 15
CDR3: CASSVDREGTEAFF; DNA: TGCGCCAGCAGCGTCGACAGGGAAGGAACTGAAGCTTTCTTT; V: TRBV10-1; J: TRBJ1-1; D: TRBD1; size: NA; length: 14
CDR3: CASSGEGQVPRNEQFF; DNA: TGCGCCAGCAGTGGCGAGGGACAGGTCCCCCGCAATGAGCAGTTCTTC; V: TRBV10-1; J: TRBJ2-1; D: TRBD1; size: NA; length: 16
CDR3: CASTRLAGAYNEQFF; DNA: TGTGCCAGCACCAGACTAGCGGGGGCCTACAATGAGCAGTTCTTC; V: TRBV2; J: TRBJ2-1; D: TRBD2; size: NA; length: 15
CDR3: CASSLPAGLTYGYTF; DNA: TGTGCCAGCAGTTTACCAGCGGGACTGACCTATGGCTACACCTTC; V: TRBV28; J: TRBJ1-2; D: NA; size: NA; length: 15
CDR3: CASRANLAKNIQYF; DNA: TGCGCCAGCAGGGCCAATCTAGCCAAAAACATTCAGTACTTC; V: TRBV10-1; J: TRBJ2-4; D: NA; size: NA; length: 14
CDR3: CAWSVHRGAGETQYF; DNA: TGTGCCTGGAGTGTACATCGGGGGGCCGGAGAGACCCAGTACTTC; V: TRBV30; J: TRBJ2-5; D: NA; size: NA; length: 15
CDR3: CASSQDRKTEAFF; DNA: TGCGCCAGCAGCCAAGATAGAAAAACTGAAGCTTTCTTT; V: TRBV4-3; J: TRBJ1-1; D: NA; size: NA; length: 13
CDR3: CASSSDRGEGKLFF; DNA: TGTGCCAGCAGCTCGGACAGGGGAGAGGGAAAACTGTTTTTT; V: TRBV5-4; J: TRBJ1-4; D: TRBD1; size: NA; length: 14
CDR3: CASSPQSYNEQFF; DNA: TGTGCCAGCAGCCCCCAGTCCTACAATGAGCAGTTCTTC; V: TRBV7-2; J: TRBJ2-1; D: NA; size: NA; length: 13
CDR3: CASSPIGLVGNEQFF; DNA: TGTGCCAGCTCACCGATTGGACTAGTAGGCAATGAGCAGTTCTTC; V: TRBV18; J: TRBJ2-1; D: TRBD2; size: NA; length: 15
CDR3: CASSWAVDGYTF; DNA: TGTGCCAGCAGCTGGGCCGTTGATGGCTACACCTTC; V: TRBV7-2; J: TRBJ1-2; D: NA; size: NA; length: 12